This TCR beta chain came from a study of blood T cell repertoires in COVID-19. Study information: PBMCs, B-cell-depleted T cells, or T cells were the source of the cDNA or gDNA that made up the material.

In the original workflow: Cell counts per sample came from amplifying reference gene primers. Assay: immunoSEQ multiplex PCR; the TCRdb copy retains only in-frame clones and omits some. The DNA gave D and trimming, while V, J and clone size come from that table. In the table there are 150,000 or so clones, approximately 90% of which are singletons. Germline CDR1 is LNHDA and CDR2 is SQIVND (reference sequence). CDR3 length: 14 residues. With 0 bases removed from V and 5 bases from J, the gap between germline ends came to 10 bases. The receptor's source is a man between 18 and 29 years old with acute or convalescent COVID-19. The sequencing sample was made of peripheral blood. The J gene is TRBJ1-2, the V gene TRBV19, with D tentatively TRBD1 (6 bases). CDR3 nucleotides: TGTGCCAGTAGTATAGACAGGGGAGATTATGGCTACACCTTC. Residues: CASSIDRGDYGYTF.